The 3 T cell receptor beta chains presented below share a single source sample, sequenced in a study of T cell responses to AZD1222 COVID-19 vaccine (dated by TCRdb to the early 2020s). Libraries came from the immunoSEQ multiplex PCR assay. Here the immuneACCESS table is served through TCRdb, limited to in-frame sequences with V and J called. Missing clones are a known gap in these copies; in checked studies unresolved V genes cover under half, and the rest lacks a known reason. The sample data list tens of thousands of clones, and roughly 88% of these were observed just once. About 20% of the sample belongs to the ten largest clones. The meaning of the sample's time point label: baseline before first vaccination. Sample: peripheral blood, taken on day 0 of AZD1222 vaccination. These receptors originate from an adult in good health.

The DNA of the CDR3 is TGTGCCAGCAGTTGGGGACTAGCGGGGGATTCCTACAATGAGCAGTTCTTC. Encoded protein: CASSWGLAGDSYNEQFF. The chain combines TRBV28 with TRBJ2-1, with TRBD2 identical over 14 bases. Losses at the gene ends were 4 bases for V and 1 base for J; bases not matched to a gene: 3. CDR1 and CDR2 (germline): MDHEN, SYDVKM. The CDR3 contains 17 residues.

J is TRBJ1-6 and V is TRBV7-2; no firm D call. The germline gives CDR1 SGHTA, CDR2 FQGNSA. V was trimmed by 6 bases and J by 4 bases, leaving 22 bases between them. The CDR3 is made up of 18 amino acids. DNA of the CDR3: TGTGCCAGCAGTCTATGGGGAGGGCTTCAGTCTTATAATTCACCCCTCCACTTT. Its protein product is CASSLWGGLQSYNSPLHF.

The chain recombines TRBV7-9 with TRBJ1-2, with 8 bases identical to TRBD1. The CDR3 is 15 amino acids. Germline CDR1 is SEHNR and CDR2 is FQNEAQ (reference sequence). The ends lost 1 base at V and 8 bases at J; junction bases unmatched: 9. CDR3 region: CASSLVLGQVGGYTF. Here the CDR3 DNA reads TGTGCCAGCAGCTTAGTCCTGGGACAGGTGGGAGGCTACACCTTC.